This TCR beta chain came from a study of T cells in localized non-small cell lung cancer. Trimming cost V 4 bases and J 4 bases; bases outside gene matches: 9. Germline V gene lookup returns CDR1 SGHRS and CDR2 YFSETQ. This CDR3 contains 16 residues. Points from the study as a whole: Paired adjacent lung recovered a median approximately 62 of the top 100 tumor clones.

The method was immunoSEQ multiplex PCR; TCRdb's version includes in-frame clones alone and lacks a portion of them. The repertoire holds 65,000 to 80,000 clones, with about four fifths as singletons. To note about this clone: Its antigen is undetermined.

This chain connects TRBV5-1 to TRBJ1-1; 11 bases fit TRBD1. The receptor comes from an older female donor with stage I lung adenocarcinoma. The sequencing here drew on peripheral blood, taken before any cancer treatment. The CDR3 region has the DNA TGCGCCAGCAGCCAGGACAGGGGGCCGGTGGTCACTGAAGCTTTCTTT. Protein sequence: CASSQDRGPVVTEAFF.